The T cell receptor beta chain described here comes from a study of early T cells in non-severe SARS-CoV-2 infection. TCRdb recomputed calls from the 5' RACE reads with MiXCR, one row per CDR3 protein. The table has fewer than 75,000 distinct CDR3 sequences, roughly 18% seen once. V shed 5 bases, J shed 6 bases, and the junction held 7 bases outside the gene matches. Germline CDR1 reads SGHRS; CDR2 reads YFSETQ. This CDR3 spans 14 amino acids. The source of this sequence is an adult who was a healthcare worker with PCR-confirmed SARS-CoV-2 infection or an uninfected control (not recorded which). The chain carries TRBV5-1 and TRBJ2-7; 11 nucleotides align to TRBD1. The starting material was whole blood, obtained at baseline. For the CDR3, the DNA is TGCGCCAGCAGTTCCGGGACAGGGGGTCGCGAGCAGTACTTC. As protein: CASSSGTGGREQYF.